A single sample gave rise to the 4 T cell receptor beta chains below, sequenced in a study of blood T cells in healthy people across ages. PCR was performed a second time for roughly 7 to 12 cycles using a sample-barcoded 5' primer and a J-beta primer mix. TCRdb re-derived calls from the 5' RACE reads in MiXCR, one entry per CDR3 protein. The profile shows some 1.5 million distinct CDR3 sequences, approximately 42% of them singletons. Material for sequencing was blood. Receptor source: a woman between 18 and 30 years old in good health.

Many counts were recorded for this clonotype. V is TRBV4-2 and J is TRBJ2-6; a possible D gene is TRBD2 (5 bases). The CDR3 sequence is 16 residues long. Germline V lookup: CDR1 LGHNA, CDR2 YNFKEQ. V was shortened by 0 bases and J by 2 bases, with 8 bases between the two germline ends. This CDR3 reads CASSQDEGTGANVLTF. CDR3 nucleotides: TGTGCCAGCAGCCAAGATGAGGGCACTGGGGCCAACGTCCTGACTTTC.

CDR3 sequence: CAIRDSLTYNEQFF. CDR3 nucleotides: TGTGCCATCAGGGACAGCCTAACCTACAATGAGCAGTTCTTC. The chain has TRBV10-3 and TRBJ2-1, with D tentatively TRBD1 (6 bases). V shed 6 bases and J shed 2 bases, with 11 bases lying between them. CDR3 size: 14 residues. Germline V lookup: CDR1 ENHRY, CDR2 SYGVKD.

This chain uses TRBV4-1 with TRBJ1-5; D not resolved. The CDR3 is 16 amino acids. Germline lookup yields CDR1 MGHRA and CDR2 YSYEKL. With 0 bases removed from V and 2 bases from J, the gap between germline ends came to 11 bases. DNA of the CDR3: TGCGCCAGCAGCCAAGAATCCCCCGCTCGCAATCAGCCCCAGCATTTT. Its translation: CASSQESPARNQPQHF.

This clonotype was seen only a few times. The chain links TRBV27 to TRBJ2-5; D unclear. Germline-derived CDR1 and CDR2 are MNHEY and SMNVEV (reference sequence). Trimming stripped 4 bases from V and 3 bases from J, with 9 bases between. This CDR3 spans 13 amino acids. This CDR3 is CASSWKVKETQYF. CDR3 bases: TGTGCCAGCAGTTGGAAAGTCAAAGAGACCCAGTACTTC.